This T cell receptor beta chain emerged from a study of blood T cell repertoires in COVID-19. On the study more broadly: T cells, B-cell-depleted T cells, or PBMCs supplied cDNA or gDNA.

Some clones are missing from TCRdb's copy, which holds only in-frame ones; the method was immunoSEQ multiplex PCR. The sample holds about 53,000 clones; 86% are singletons and the top ten take less than 3%. Sample: peripheral blood. This clonotype originated in a man older than 75 with acute or convalescent COVID-19.

This CDR3 is CASSQMVSHEQYF. The CDR3 DNA reads as TGTGCCAGCAGCCAAATGGTAAGCCACGAGCAGTACTTC. The V and J genes are TRBV3-1 (or the pseudogene TRBV3-2) and TRBJ2-7, with D uncertain. The CDR3 totals 13 residues. CDR1 is LGHDT, CDR2 YNNKEL, per germline (reference sequence). V lost 2 bases and J 5 bases, leaving 10 bases between the germline ends.